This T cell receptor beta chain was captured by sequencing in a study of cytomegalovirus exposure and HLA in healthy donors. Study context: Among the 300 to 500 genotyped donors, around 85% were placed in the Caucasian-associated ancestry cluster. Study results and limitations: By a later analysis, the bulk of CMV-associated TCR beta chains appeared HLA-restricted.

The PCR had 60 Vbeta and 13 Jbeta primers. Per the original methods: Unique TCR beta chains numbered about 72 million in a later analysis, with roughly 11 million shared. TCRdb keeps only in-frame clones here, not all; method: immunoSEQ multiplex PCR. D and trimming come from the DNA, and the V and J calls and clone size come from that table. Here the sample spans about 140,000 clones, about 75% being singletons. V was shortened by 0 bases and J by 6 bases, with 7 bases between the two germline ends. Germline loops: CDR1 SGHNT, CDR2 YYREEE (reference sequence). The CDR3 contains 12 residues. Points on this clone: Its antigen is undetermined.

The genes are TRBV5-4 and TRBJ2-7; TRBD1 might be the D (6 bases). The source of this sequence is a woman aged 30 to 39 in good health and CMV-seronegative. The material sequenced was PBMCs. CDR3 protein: CASSLDRAEQYV. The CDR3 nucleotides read TGTGCCAGCAGCTTGGACAGGGCCGAGCAGTACGTC.